This T cell receptor (beta chain) came from a study of cytomegalovirus exposure and HLA in healthy donors. At the level of the study: Findings of an earlier analysis included around 100 million unique TCR beta sequences from around 180 million T cells.

Study outcomes and limitations: In a later analysis, CMV-associated beta chains were mostly HLA-associated, it appeared. In a later analysis, TCR association rates varied by HLA locus: DRB1 most, HLA-C fewest.

The CDR3 is 14 residues long. Germline CDR1 is MNHEY and CDR2 is SMNVEV (reference sequence). Trimming stripped 7 bases from V and 0 bases from J, with 10 bases between. This clone was counted a single time. Its antigen is not identified. It was with 60 Vbeta and 13 Jbeta primers that the PCR ran. The repertoire was sequenced with immunoSEQ multiplex PCR; TCRdb's copy has only in-frame clones and lacks some. The table lists about 280,000 clones, 85% to 90% of them singletons. The sample was PBMCs. The chain is built from TRBV27 and TRBJ1-5, with D unclear. The source is a woman aged 18-29 years in good health and CMV-seronegative. For the CDR3, the DNA is TGTGCCAGCAAACCCCCGGGTAGCAATCAGCCCCAGCATTTT. Its protein product is CASKPPGSNQPQHF.